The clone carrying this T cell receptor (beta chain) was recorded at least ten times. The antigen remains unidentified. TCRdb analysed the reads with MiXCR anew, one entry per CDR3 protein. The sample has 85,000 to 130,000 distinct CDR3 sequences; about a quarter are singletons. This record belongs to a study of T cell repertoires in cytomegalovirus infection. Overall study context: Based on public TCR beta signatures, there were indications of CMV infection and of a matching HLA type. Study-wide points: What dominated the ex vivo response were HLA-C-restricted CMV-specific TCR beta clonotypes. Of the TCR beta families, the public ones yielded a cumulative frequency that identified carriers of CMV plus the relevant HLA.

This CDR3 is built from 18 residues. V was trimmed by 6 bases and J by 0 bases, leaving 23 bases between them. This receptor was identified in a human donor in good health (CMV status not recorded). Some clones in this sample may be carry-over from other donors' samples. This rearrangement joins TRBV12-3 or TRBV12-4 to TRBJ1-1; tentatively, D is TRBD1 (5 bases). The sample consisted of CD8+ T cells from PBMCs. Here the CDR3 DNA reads TGTGCCAGCAGCCCTACAGGTTTTGGGTCCACTATGAACACTGAAGCTTTCTTT. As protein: CASSPTGFGSTMNTEAFF.